A selection of T cell receptor beta chains follows, all from one sample in a study of OX40 agonist ivuxolimab in advanced cancers. Generated by immunoSEQ multiplex PCR, the TCRdb table keeps only in-frame clones and is missing some. Of about 45,000 clones listed, roughly 91% are singletons. The specimen comprised CD4+ or CD8+ T cells sorted from blood, sampled in a trial of the OX40 agonist ivuxolimab. These receptors were taken from an adult with an advanced solid tumor such as melanoma, head and neck, liver or kidney cancer. CDR3s include the opening cysteine and the closing phenylalanine or tryptophan. The D gene is left open where the match is weak. Some rows mark clone size as missing; the rest say once, few, many or name a class of expanded clone.

clone size: NA; J gene: TRBJ1-2; D gene: TRBD1; V gene: TRBV27; CDR3 DNA: TGTGCCAGCAGTCCCACCCCAATATTCACAGGGGAGGATGGCTACACCTTC; CDR3 protein: CASSPTPIFTGEDGYTF
clone size: NA; J gene: TRBJ2-1; D gene: NA; V gene: TRBV29-1; CDR3 DNA: TGCAGCGCCCCGACCCGGGACACCTACAATGAGCAGTTCTTC; CDR3 protein: CSAPTRDTYNEQFF
clone size: NA; J gene: TRBJ1-2; D gene: NA; V gene: TRBV28; CDR3 DNA: TGTGCCAGCCGTCCCTTTGGGGTATCTAACTATGGCTACACCTTC; CDR3 protein: CASRPFGVSNYGYTF
clone size: NA; J gene: TRBJ2-7; D gene: TRBD1; V gene: TRBV27; CDR3 DNA: TGTGCCAGCAGTTCTAAAACAGGGGGCCGATCCTACGAGCAGTACTTC; CDR3 protein: CASSSKTGGRSYEQYF
clone size: NA; J gene: TRBJ1-4; D gene: NA; V gene: TRBV19; CDR3 DNA: TGTGCCAGTACCGAGGGGAGAGGAAAACTGTTTTTT; CDR3 protein: CASTEGRGKLFF
clone size: NA; J gene: TRBJ2-7; D gene: NA; V gene: TRBV10-3; CDR3 DNA: TGTGCCATCAGTGTAGAAGAACGGACACCTGGAGCTGGCGAGCAGTACTTC; CDR3 protein: CAISVEERTPGAGEQYF
clone size: NA; J gene: TRBJ2-5; D gene: NA; V gene: TRBV11-2; CDR3 DNA: TGTGCCAGCAGCTTGGAAGGCGGGGGCACCCAAGAGACCCAGTACTTC; CDR3 protein: CASSLEGGGTQETQYF
clone size: NA; J gene: TRBJ2-7; D gene: NA; V gene: TRBV27; CDR3 DNA: TGTGCCAGCAGTCAAGGACAGTTTGTGTACGAGCAGTACTTC; CDR3 protein: CASSQGQFVYEQYF
clone size: once; J gene: TRBJ1-1; D gene: NA; V gene: TRBV30; CDR3 DNA: TGTGCCTGGAGTGTCGCCGGTGCCAACACTGAAGCTTTCTTT; CDR3 protein: CAWSVAGANTEAFF
clone size: NA; J gene: TRBJ2-3; D gene: TRBD2; V gene: TRBV28; CDR3 DNA: TGTGCCAGCAGTTTAGCCACCGGGACTAGCGAGTGGGCAGATACGCAGTATTTT; CDR3 protein: CASSLATGTSEWADTQYF
clone size: NA; J gene: TRBJ2-7; D gene: TRBD2; V gene: TRBV9; CDR3 DNA: TGTGCCAGCAGCTTCGGACTAGCAGGGGCCGAGCAGTACTTC; CDR3 protein: CASSFGLAGAEQYF
clone size: NA; J gene: TRBJ1-5; D gene: NA; V gene: TRBV30; CDR3 DNA: TGTGCCTGGAGTCCGGGAATCAGCAATCAGCCCCAGCATTTT; CDR3 protein: CAWSPGISNQPQHF
clone size: NA; J gene: TRBJ2-7; D gene: TRBD2; V gene: TRBV28; CDR3 DNA: TGTGCCAGCAGTTCCCTACTGGCGGGAGTCTACGAGCAGTACTTC; CDR3 protein: CASSSLLAGVYEQYF
clone size: NA; J gene: TRBJ1-5; D gene: NA; V gene: TRBV5-8; CDR3 DNA: TGTGCCAGCAGCCCCTCCGGGGGGGGAGCCAATCAGCCCCAGCATTTT; CDR3 protein: CASSPSGGGANQPQHF
clone size: once; J gene: TRBJ2-1; D gene: NA; V gene: TRBV11-3; CDR3 DNA: TGTGCCAGCAGCCTTGGGCCGTGGGGCTCAACCTACAATGAGCAGTTCTTC; CDR3 protein: CASSLGPWGSTYNEQFF
clone size: NA; J gene: TRBJ2-1; D gene: TRBD2; V gene: TRBV11-2; CDR3 DNA: TGTGCCAGCAGCTTGCCCGCCTGGGATAGCGGGGGGAATGAGCAGTTCTTC; CDR3 protein: CASSLPAWDSGGNEQFF
clone size: NA; J gene: TRBJ1-5; D gene: NA; V gene: TRBV7-9; CDR3 DNA: TGTGCCAGCTCAGATACTAATCAGCCCCAGCATTTT; CDR3 protein: CASSDTNQPQHF
clone size: NA; J gene: TRBJ2-3; D gene: TRBD2; V gene: TRBV7-6; CDR3 DNA: TGTGCCAGCAGCCGATCCCTACTAGCGGGGGATACGCAGTATTTT; CDR3 protein: CASSRSLLAGDTQYF
clone size: once; J gene: TRBJ2-7; D gene: NA; V gene: TRBV7-9; CDR3 DNA: TGTGCCAGCAGCACGCCCTACGAGCAGTACTTC; CDR3 protein: CASSTPYEQYF
clone size: NA; J gene: TRBJ1-1; D gene: NA; V gene: TRBV28; CDR3 DNA: TGTGCCAGCAGTCTCGGGGGGAGCGACACTGAAGCTTTCTTT; CDR3 protein: CASSLGGSDTEAFF
clone size: NA; J gene: TRBJ1-2; D gene: NA; V gene: TRBV5-4; CDR3 DNA: TGTGCCAGCAGCTTGGGGCAGGGCAATGAGGGCTACACCTTC; CDR3 protein: CASSLGQGNEGYTF
clone size: NA; J gene: TRBJ1-6; D gene: NA; V gene: TRBV5-1; CDR3 DNA: TGCGCCAGCAGCGTAGGACCCAGGGGCTCTAGTTCACCCCTCCACTTT; CDR3 protein: CASSVGPRGSSSPLHF
clone size: NA; J gene: TRBJ2-7; D gene: NA; V gene: TRBV5-6; CDR3 DNA: TGTGCCAGCAGCCTAGAAGGAGGGGGGCGCGTCTACGAGCAGTACTTC; CDR3 protein: CASSLEGGGRVYEQYF
clone size: NA; J gene: TRBJ2-7; D gene: TRBD2; V gene: TRBV13; CDR3 DNA: TGTGCCAGCAGCTTAAAGGGGAGGGACGAGCAGTACTTC; CDR3 protein: CASSLKGRDEQYF
clone size: NA; J gene: TRBJ2-1; D gene: TRBD2; V gene: TRBV28; CDR3 DNA: TGTGCCAGCACATTAGCGGGAGACGGCAATGAGCAGTTCTTC; CDR3 protein: CASTLAGDGNEQFF
clone size: once; J gene: TRBJ2-7; D gene: TRBD1; V gene: TRBV9; CDR3 DNA: TGTGCCAGCAGCGCGACAGGGGGGGGCTCCTACGAGCAGTACTTC; CDR3 protein: CASSATGGGSYEQYF
clone size: NA; J gene: TRBJ2-1; D gene: NA; V gene: TRBV7-6; CDR3 DNA: TGTGCCAGCAGCTCCCTAGGAGGGACGAAGAACTACAATGAGCAGTTCTTC; CDR3 protein: CASSSLGGTKNYNEQFF
clone size: NA; J gene: TRBJ2-7; D gene: NA; V gene: TRBV7-2; CDR3 DNA: TGTGCCAGCAGCCCGTTGGATAGGGACGAGCAGTACTTC; CDR3 protein: CASSPLDRDEQYF
clone size: medium-sized; J gene: TRBJ1-1; D gene: NA; V gene: TRBV6-1; CDR3 DNA: TGTGCCAGCAGCCCAGGGGAGAACACTGAAGCTTTCTTT; CDR3 protein: CASSPGENTEAFF
clone size: NA; J gene: TRBJ1-1; D gene: NA; V gene: TRBV27; CDR3 DNA: TGTGCCAGCAGACAGACCCCTACGAACACTGAAGCTTTCTTT; CDR3 protein: CASRQTPTNTEAFF
clone size: NA; J gene: TRBJ2-1; D gene: NA; V gene: TRBV9; CDR3 DNA: TGTGCCAGCAGCCCCTGGCGGGGAGCGAATGAGCAGTTCTTC; CDR3 protein: CASSPWRGANEQFF
clone size: NA; J gene: TRBJ2-1; D gene: TRBD1; V gene: TRBV9; CDR3 DNA: TGTGCCAGCAGCCCGGGGACAGAAGGGGTCTACAATGAGCAGTTCTTC; CDR3 protein: CASSPGTEGVYNEQFF
clone size: NA; J gene: TRBJ1-3; D gene: TRBD1; V gene: TRBV29-1; CDR3 DNA: TGCAGCAGACTGACAGGGGGCGAAAACACCATATATTTT; CDR3 protein: CSRLTGGENTIYF
clone size: few; J gene: TRBJ2-1; D gene: NA; V gene: TRBV5-4; CDR3 DNA: TGTGCCAGCAGCCCCACTGACTCCTACAATGAGCAGTTCTTC; CDR3 protein: CASSPTDSYNEQFF
clone size: NA; J gene: TRBJ1-3; D gene: TRBD1; V gene: TRBV6-1; CDR3 DNA: TGTGCCAGCAGTGAAGATGACAGGGCTGGAAACACCATATATTTT; CDR3 protein: CASSEDDRAGNTIYF
clone size: NA; J gene: TRBJ2-7; D gene: TRBD2; V gene: TRBV6-5; CDR3 DNA: TGTGCCAGCGGCCCGGGGGGGGGAGGCTACGAGCAGTACTTC; CDR3 protein: CASGPGGGGYEQYF
clone size: NA; J gene: TRBJ2-1; D gene: TRBD2; V gene: TRBV15; CDR3 DNA: TGTGCCACCTCCGGGACTAGCGGGGTCAATGAGCAGTTCTTC; CDR3 protein: CATSGTSGVNEQFF
clone size: NA; J gene: TRBJ1-2; D gene: TRBD1; V gene: TRBV13; CDR3 DNA: TGTGCCAGCAGCTTAGGGACAGGGGACTATGGCTACACCTTC; CDR3 protein: CASSLGTGDYGYTF
clone size: once; J gene: TRBJ1-5; D gene: TRBD1; V gene: TRBV4-1; CDR3 DNA: TGCGCCAGCAGCCCCTATGGACAGGACAGCAATCAGCCCCAGCATTTT; CDR3 protein: CASSPYGQDSNQPQHF
clone size: NA; J gene: TRBJ2-7; D gene: NA; V gene: TRBV5-4; CDR3 DNA: TGTGCCAGCAGCTCCCCCGGGGACTCCTACGAGCAGTACTTC; CDR3 protein: CASSSPGDSYEQYF
clone size: NA; J gene: TRBJ2-1; D gene: TRBD2; V gene: TRBV13; CDR3 DNA: TGTGCCAGCAGCTTAGAGGGGACTACCCCCTACAATGAGCAGTTCTTC; CDR3 protein: CASSLEGTTPYNEQFF
clone size: NA; J gene: TRBJ2-1; D gene: NA; V gene: TRBV30; CDR3 DNA: TGTGCCTGGACCCCATTGGCTCGGGGTTCCTACAATGAGCAGTTCTTC; CDR3 protein: CAWTPLARGSYNEQFF
clone size: once; J gene: TRBJ2-3; D gene: NA; V gene: TRBV5-1; CDR3 DNA: TGCGCCAGCAGCTTTCGAGGGTTGACAGATACGCAGTATTTT; CDR3 protein: CASSFRGLTDTQYF
clone size: NA; J gene: TRBJ2-7; D gene: NA; V gene: TRBV6-5; CDR3 DNA: TGTGCCAGCAGTTACCTTCGGACAGACGAGCAGTACTTC; CDR3 protein: CASSYLRTDEQYF
clone size: NA; J gene: TRBJ2-5; D gene: NA; V gene: TRBV28; CDR3 DNA: TGTGCCAGCAGTCCACCGGGGTGGGAGACCCAGTACTTC; CDR3 protein: CASSPPGWETQYF
clone size: NA; J gene: TRBJ2-7; D gene: TRBD2; V gene: TRBV9; CDR3 DNA: TGTGCCAGCTCGCCCGGGACTAGCTCCTACGAGCAGTACTTC; CDR3 protein: CASSPGTSSYEQYF
clone size: NA; J gene: TRBJ2-1; D gene: TRBD2; V gene: TRBV19; CDR3 DNA: TGTGCCAGTAGTTACACTAGCGGGACTTACAATGAGCAGTTCTTC; CDR3 protein: CASSYTSGTYNEQFF